This T cell receptor beta chain appears in the sequencing data of a study of OX40 agonist ivuxolimab in advanced cancers. Overall study: Three dose-escalation patients had partial responses: one with hepatocellular carcinoma and two with cutaneous melanoma. General study results and limits: Clonal expansion was seen in CD4+ and CD8+ blood T cells by week 6 at 0.1 to 3.0 mg/kg.

V was cut by 4 bases and J by 0 bases, with 10 bases left in between. Germline V gene sequence: CDR1 SNHLY, CDR2 FYNNEI. The CDR3 loop spans 14 amino acids. TCRdb keeps only in-frame clones here, not all; method: immunoSEQ multiplex PCR. The sample comprises some 120,000 clones, 85% to 95% of which are singletons, and roughly 0.85% rests with the top ten. This clone turned up a few times. Its antigen is undetermined. This specimen was CD4+ or CD8+ T cells sorted from blood, taken in a trial of the OX40 agonist ivuxolimab. The chain recombines TRBV2 with TRBJ2-7; no clear D gene. The origin of this receptor is an adult with an advanced solid tumor such as melanoma, head and neck, liver or kidney cancer. The CDR3 DNA sequence: TGTGCCAGCAGTGTACTCCTGGACTCCTACGAGCAGTACTTC. Amino acids: CASSVLLDSYEQYF.